These T cell receptor beta chains were read from a single sample in a study of T cell repertoires in aging, cancer and after chemotherapy. TCRdb redid the calling of the multiplex PCR reads with MiXCR, one entry per CDR3 protein. The table has 500 or so distinct CDR3 sequences, about 33% seen once. The sample comprised blood. These receptors originate from a human donor with a blood cancer. The CDR3 runs from the conserved cysteine through the conserved F or W. D genes are given only for firm matches. Some rows have no size entry. The others give once, few or many, or a class for an expanded clone.

D: .; size: .; J: TRBJ2-5; V: TRBV2; DNA: TGTGCCAGAAGTTCCTCCTACAGCGACGGGACCCAGTACTTC; CDR3: CARSSSYSDGTQYF
D: .; size: large; J: TRBJ2-3; V: TRBV12-3/TRBV12-4; DNA: TGTGCCAGCAGTTTCGGGGGAGTTGGAGATACGCAGTATTTT; CDR3: CASSFGGVGDTQYF
D: TRBD1; size: few; J: TRBJ2-1; V: TRBV7-9; DNA: TGTGCCAGCAGCGACAGCCTGACAGGGGGCAATGAGCAGTTCTTC; CDR3: CASSDSLTGGNEQFF
D: TRBD1; size: .; J: TRBJ1-2; V: TRBV6-5; DNA: TGTGCCAGCAGTCCCGTAACCGGGACAGGGATCTATGGCTACACCTTC; CDR3: CASSPVTGTGIYGYTF
D: TRBD2; size: .; J: TRBJ2-7; V: TRBV28; DNA: TGTGCCAGCAGTTTAATGACTAGCGGATACTACGAGCAGTACTTC; CDR3: CASSLMTSGYYEQYF
D: .; size: medium-sized; J: TRBJ1-5; V: TRBV19; DNA: TGTGCCAGTAGTATGGGACAATATGGCAATCAGCCCCAGCATTTT; CDR3: CASSMGQYGNQPQHF
D: TRBD1; size: .; J: TRBJ2-3; V: TRBV6-1; DNA: TGTGCCAGCAGTGAACGGACAGGGGCAGGATATACGCAGTATTTT; CDR3: CASSERTGAGYTQYF
D: TRBD1; size: .; J: TRBJ1-6; V: TRBV2; DNA: TGTGCCAGCAGCTGGGACAGCTCCTATAATTCACCCCTCCACTTT; CDR3: CASSWDSSYNSPLHF
D: .; size: .; J: TRBJ1-6; V: TRBV28; DNA: TGTGCCAGCAGTCCTACTCCCCTTATCCTCCACTTT; CDR3: CASSPTPLILHF
D: TRBD2; size: .; J: TRBJ2-7; V: TRBV20-1; DNA: TGCAGTGCCCCCGGGACTATCTACGAGCAGTACTTC; CDR3: CSAPGTIYEQYF
D: TRBD1; size: .; J: TRBJ1-5; V: TRBV6-6; DNA: TGTGCCAGCAGTTACGCCTTGGGGACAGGGGGGTATCAGCCCCAGCATTTT; CDR3: CASSYALGTGGYQPQHF
D: .; size: medium-sized; J: TRBJ2-2; V: TRBV5-4; DNA: TGTGCCAGCAGCTTGGCGGTTGATACCGGGGAGCTGTTTTTT; CDR3: CASSLAVDTGELFF
D: TRBD1; size: medium-sized; J: TRBJ1-6; V: TRBV12-3/TRBV12-4; DNA: TGTGCCAGCAGAACAGGGGGAACCTCCTATAATTCACCCCTCCACTTT; CDR3: CASRTGGTSYNSPLHF
D: .; size: medium-sized; J: TRBJ1-3; V: TRBV4-1; DNA: TGCGCCAGCAGGCCCCCGGGGGGTGGAAACACCATATATTTT; CDR3: CASRPPGGGNTIYF
D: .; size: .; J: TRBJ2-1; V: TRBV19; DNA: TGTGCCAGTAGTATAGATCTGCAGGGGGGACCCTACAATGAGCAGTTCTTC; CDR3: CASSIDLQGGPYNEQFF
D: TRBD1; size: large; J: TRBJ2-2; V: TRBV15; DNA: TGTGCCACGTCCCGGGACAGGACCGGGGAGCTGTTTTTT; CDR3: CATSRDRTGELFF
D: TRBD1; size: .; J: TRBJ2-3; V: TRBV29-1; DNA: TGCAGCGCCGACAGGGTCGATACGCAGTATTTT; CDR3: CSADRVDTQYF
D: .; size: .; J: TRBJ1-1; V: TRBV20-1; DNA: TGCAGTGCTAGAGAGGGGGGGACTGAAGCTTTCTTT; CDR3: CSAREGGTEAFF
D: TRBD2; size: .; J: TRBJ2-1; V: TRBV18; DNA: TGTGCCAGCTCACGGACTAGCACCTCCTACAATGAGCAGTTCTTC; CDR3: CASSRTSTSYNEQFF
D: TRBD2; size: medium-sized; J: TRBJ2-7; V: TRBV19; DNA: TGTGCCAGTAGTCAGGGCGGGAGCTCCTACGAGCAGTACTTC; CDR3: CASSQGGSSYEQYF
D: .; size: hyperexpanded; J: TRBJ1-2; V: TRBV19; DNA: TGTGCCGCGCAGGGGAACTATGGCTACACCTTC; CDR3: CAAQGNYGYTF
D: .; size: .; J: TRBJ2-3; V: TRBV27; DNA: TGTGCCAGCAGTTTACAAGCGAGTAGCACAGATACGCAGTATTTT; CDR3: CASSLQASSTDTQYF
D: .; size: few; J: TRBJ1-5; V: TRBV12-3/TRBV12-4; DNA: TGTGCCAGCAGTATCTCTGAGGGTCAGCCCCAGCATTTT; CDR3: CASSISEGQPQHF